Below, 17 T cell receptor beta chains from the same sample are listed, as sequenced in a study of T cell repertoires in cytomegalovirus infection. TCRdb ran MiXCR on the reads and lists one entry per CDR3 protein. This table has around 900,000 distinct CDR3 sequences, roughly 30% appearing once. For these receptors, no antigen is known. The sample in question was cultured CD8+ T cells from PBMCs, obtained from culture after CMV antigen stimulation. The receptor set was obtained from a human donor in good health (CMV status not recorded). Some clones in this sample may be carry-over from other donors' samples.

In its sample, this clonotype was seen a few times. The chain has TRBV12-3 or TRBV12-4 and TRBJ2-1; D perhaps matches TRBD2 (6 bases). The ends were cut back, 0 bases at V and 3 bases at J, with 12 bases in the middle. The CDR3 runs to 16 residues. This CDR3 reads CASSLAPGLLYNEQFF. In nucleotides, the CDR3 is TGTGCCAGCAGTTTAGCCCCGGGACTCCTCTACAATGAGCAGTTCTTC.

The V call is TRBV28, the J call TRBJ2-5, with D perhaps matching TRBD2 (6 bases). The CDR3 runs to 15 residues. Trimming cost V 3 bases and J 4 bases, with 15 bases left between them. Germline V gene data show CDR1 as MDHEN and CDR2 as SYDVKM. The CDR3 loop is CASSLRRLATETQYF. The DNA for the CDR3 is TGTGCCAGCAGTTTGAGGCGTCTAGCGACAGAGACCCAGTACTTC.

This rearrangement joins TRBV7-6 to TRBJ2-2; 7 nucleotides match TRBD2. Germline CDR1 SGHVS, CDR2 FNYEAQ. This CDR3 contains 16 residues. The junction had 4 bases not matched to a gene; V was cut back by 2 bases and J by 1 base. The CDR3 protein is CASSLYIAGNTGELFF. The CDR3 DNA reads TGTGCCAGCAGCTTATATATAGCGGGGAACACCGGGGAGCTGTTTTTT.

This clonotype has at least ten counts. This sequence joins TRBV7-9 and TRBJ2-5, with 8 bases lining up with TRBD1. The CDR3 contains 15 residues. CDR1 is SEHNR and CDR2 is FQNEAQ in the germline V gene (reference sequence). Unmatched junction bases numbered 7, after V lost 2 bases and J lost 5 bases. The CDR3 DNA reads TGTGCCAGCAGCTTAATCGCGGACAGGGCTGAGACCCAGTACTTC. It specifies CASSLIADRAETQYF.

V gene TRBV11-2 combines with J gene TRBJ2-1; 8 positions agree with TRBD1. This CDR3 is 16 amino acids long. From germline, CDR1 is SGHAT and CDR2 FQNNGV. V was pared by 5 bases and J by 6 bases, with 12 bases of the junction left unmatched. For the CDR3, the DNA is TGTGCCAGCAGCCCCTCGGACAGGGAGGAGAGCAATGAGCAGTTCTTC. It specifies CASSPSDREESNEQFF.

The chain joins TRBV6-6 to TRBJ2-5; D might be TRBD1 (6 bases). The V end lost 6 bases, the J end lost 5 bases, and 16 bases lay between the germline ends. The CDR3 length is 14 residues. Per the germline V gene, CDR1 is MNHNY and CDR2 is SVGAGI (reference sequence). CDR3 region: CASSSGTWEETQYF. CDR3 sequence (DNA): TGTGCCAGCAGCTCCGGGACATGGGAGGAGACCCAGTACTTC.

This clonotype was picked up a small number of times. The chain has TRBV28 and TRBJ1-5, with D perhaps TRBD1 (5 bases). The germline V and J ends were trimmed by 0 bases and 7 bases, with 13 bases remaining between them. The CDR3 is 15 amino acids. Per germline, CDR1 MDHEN and CDR2 SYDVKM. CDR3 in amino acids: CASSLWDEGRQPQHF. The CDR3 coding sequence is TGTGCCAGCAGTTTATGGGATGAGGGGCGGCAGCCCCAGCATTTT.

The V gene is TRBV12-5, the J gene TRBJ1-1; the D is unclear. Germline V gives CDR1 LGHNT, CDR2 FRNRAP. V lost 3 bases to trimming and J lost 4 bases, with 12 bases between them. The CDR3 sequence is 14 residues long. The CDR3 protein is CASGFASIGTEAFF. The CDR3 nucleotides read TGTGCTAGTGGTTTCGCCAGCATAGGCACTGAAGCTTTCTTT.

This clonotype was picked up a small number of times. This rearrangement joins TRBV29-1 to TRBJ1-1; perhaps TRBD1 as D (6 bases). V was pared by 6 bases and J by 4 bases, with 30 bases between. Germline values: CDR1 SQVTM, CDR2 ANQGSEA. The CDR3 spans 18 residues. CDR3 DNA: TGCAGCGTGCTAGTAAGACAGGCAACTCAGACGGTGGGCACTGAAGCTTTCTTT. This encodes CSVLVRQATQTVGTEAFF.

The chain uses TRBV2 and TRBJ2-1, with TRBD2 matching over 10 bases. Germline loops: CDR1 SNHLY, CDR2 FYNNEI. The CDR3 contains 13 residues. V lost 8 bases and J lost 7; bases outside the gene matches: 5. This CDR3 is CASLLAGVNEQFF. In nucleotides, the CDR3 is TGTGCCAGCCTCCTAGCGGGGGTTAATGAGCAGTTCTTC.

In regard to this clonotype: One end of the junction is discordant with germline, which a read error may explain. CDR3: CASSYTAQGLVF. The CDR3 coding sequence is TGTGCCAGCAGTTACACGGCCCAGGGATTGGTATTC. The chain has TRBV6-5 and TRBJ2-5; TRBD1 is a possible D gene (5 bases). Germline V gene data show CDR1 as MNHEY and CDR2 as SVGAGI. The CDR3 consists of 12 residues.

This chain uses TRBV27 with TRBJ1-2; 9 bases are a match to TRBD1. The CDR3 runs to 13 residues. J was trimmed by 4 bases and V by 6 bases; bases with no gene match: 3. The germline gives CDR1 MNHEY, CDR2 SMNVEV (reference sequence). Here the CDR3 reads CASRRGQGYGYTF. The DNA for the CDR3 is TGTGCCAGCAGACGGGGACAGGGCTATGGCTACACCTTC.

V usage is TRBV10-3 and J usage is TRBJ2-6; D is ambiguous. CDR3 length equals 14 residues. V lost 8 bases and J lost 0, with 8 bases in between. CDR1 is ENHRY and CDR2 is SYGVKD in the germline V gene. The DNA for the CDR3 is TGTGCCATCCCCAGTCACTCTGGGGCCAACGTCCTGACTTTC. Protein product: CAIPSHSGANVLTF.

This clonotype was recorded a few times. The chain carries TRBV28 and TRBJ1-5; D uncertain. CDR1 MDHEN and CDR2 SYDVKM come from the germline V gene. Trimming took 6 bases from V and 1 from J, leaving 19 bases between them. The length of the CDR3 is 17 residues. CDR3 region: CASSPSVVGWSNQPQHF. The CDR3, as DNA: TGTGCCAGCAGCCCCTCAGTCGTCGGCTGGAGCAATCAGCCCCAGCATTTT. Filled out from reference TRBV28 and TRBJ1-5, the complete variable domain reads DVKVTQSSRYLVKRTGEKVFLECVQDMDHENMFWYRQDPGLGLRLIYFSYDVKMKEKGDIPEGYSVSREKKERFSLILESASTNQTSMYLCASSPSVVGWSNQPQHFGDGTRLSIL.

This clonotype was seen a few times. The V and J genes are TRBV27 and TRBJ2-7; no definite D call. The ends were cut back, 3 bases at V and 0 bases at J, with 6 bases in the middle. The CDR3 has 13 residues. CDR1 MNHEY and CDR2 SMNVEV come from the germline V gene (reference sequence). CDR3 bases: TGTGCCAGCAGTTTCCAGAGCTCCTACGAGCAGTACTTC. Protein sequence: CASSFQSSYEQYF.

CDR3 DNA: TGTGCCAGCACCAAAGCGGGGGCCCAAGAGACCCAGTACTTC. Amino acid sequence: CASTKAGAQETQYF. The chain uses TRBV7-9 and TRBJ2-5; 8 positions match TRBD2. The CDR3 sequence is 14 residues long. V lost 7 bases to trimming and J lost 1 base; unmatched junction nucleotides: 5. Germline V gene lookup returns CDR1 SEHNR and CDR2 FQNEAQ (reference sequence).

This clonotype has only a few counts. V usage is TRBV28 and J usage is TRBJ2-1, with a weak D call TRBD2 (5 bases). This CDR3 has 16 amino acids. CDR1 is MDHEN and CDR2 is SYDVKM in the germline V gene. The V and J ends lost 3 bases and 7 bases respectively, with 19 bases between them. The CDR3: CASSFPWVGSANEQFF. The DNA of the CDR3 is TGTGCCAGCAGTTTCCCTTGGGTGGGTAGCGCGAATGAGCAGTTCTTC.